Presented here are 17 T cell receptor beta chains from one specimen sequenced in a study of blood T cells in healthy people across ages. The use of a sample-barcoded 5' primer and a J-beta primer mix characterized a second PCR of 7 to 11 cycles. TCRdb reprocessed the 5' RACE reads via MiXCR and lists one record per CDR3 protein. The sample includes about 1 million distinct CDR3 sequences, 35% to 50% of them seen just once. The material sequenced was blood. The receptor set was obtained from a woman aged 55 to 70 in good health.

This chain links TRBV11-2 with TRBJ2-7; possible D gene TRBD1, 5 bases. V was cut by 0 bases and J by 3 bases, with 9 bases left in between. Germline CDR1 reads SGHAT; CDR2 reads FQNNGV. The CDR3 length is 14 residues. In DNA form, the CDR3 reads TGTGCCAGCAGCTTAGATCCAAGGGGCTACGAGCAGTACTTC. As protein: CASSLDPRGYEQYF.

The chain uses TRBV29-1 and TRBJ2-7; 12 bases are a match to TRBD1. CDR1 and CDR2 (germline): SQVTM, ANQGSEA. The V segment lost 6 bases and the J segment 4 bases; nucleotides outside the gene matches: 4. This CDR3 has 13 amino acids. CDR3 bases: TGCAGCGTCGGGGACAGGGGGCGGTACGAGCAGTACTTC. Its translation: CSVGDRGRYEQYF.

The chain combines TRBV6-6 with TRBJ2-1; 8 bases align to TRBD2. From germline, CDR1 is MNHNY and CDR2 SVGAGI (reference sequence). CDR3 size: 14 residues. The V and J ends lost 9 bases and 2 bases, in that order; junction bases with no gene match: 6. The DNA of the CDR3 is TGTGCCAGTCTGGGCGGGGGGACCTACAATGAGCAGTTCTTC. It codes for CASLGGGTYNEQFF.

This chain joins TRBV5-1 and TRBJ1-4; possible D gene TRBD1, 5 bases. V dropped 0 bases and J dropped 0 bases, with 6 bases sitting between them. This CDR3 spans 15 amino acids. CDR1 and CDR2 (germline): SGHRS, YFSETQ. DNA for the CDR3: TGCGCCAGCAGCTTGGGGACAACAACTAATGAAAAACTGTTTTTT. Protein sequence: CASSLGTTTNEKLFF.

The chain combines TRBV7-6 with TRBJ2-1; D might be TRBD2 (6 bases). There are 15 residues in the CDR3. Between the trimmed V and J ends, which lost 3 bases and 6 bases, there was a span of 15 bases. In germline, CDR1 is SGHVS, CDR2 FNYEAQ. The CDR3 coding sequence is TGTGCCAGCAGCTTTTATGCCGGAGCGGGCAATGAGCAGTTCTTC. Translating gives CASSFYAGAGNEQFF.

About this clonotype itself: A read error may be the cause here, since a much bigger clone is one base away. This sequence joins TRBV20-1 and TRBJ2-1; D gene ambiguous. The CDR3 length is 13 residues. The germline V gene encodes CDR1 DFQATT and CDR2 SNEGSKA (reference sequence). V was shortened by 4 bases and J by 10 bases, with 17 bases between the two germline ends. CDR3 coding DNA: TGCAGTGCTAATGACCCGAGCTCCTACGAGCAGTTCTTC. Translating gives CSANDPSSYEQFF.

This clonotype was observed once. The chain links TRBV6-5 to TRBJ2-3; possibly TRBD2 for D (6 bases). This CDR3 is 17 amino acids long. Trimming took 2 bases from V and 7 from J, leaving 22 bases between them. Germline V gene lookup returns CDR1 MNHEY and CDR2 SVGAGI. Written as DNA, the CDR3 is TGTGCCAGCAGTTACATTGAGGACTATTCTCTCGCGAATACGCAGTATTTT. It translates to CASSYIEDYSLANTQYF.

The chain is built from TRBV3-1 and TRBJ2-1, with TRBD2 identical over 12 bases. Germline V lookup: CDR1 LGHDT, CDR2 YNNKEL (reference sequence). The trim removed 4 bases at V and 8 bases at J, leaving 12 bases unmatched. CDR3 length equals 17 residues. This CDR3 is CASSLRLAGAKGDEQFF. CDR3 nucleotides: TGTGCCAGCAGCCTTAGACTAGCGGGAGCTAAGGGGGATGAGCAGTTCTTC.

This clonotype was picked up a small number of times. J is TRBJ2-7 and V is TRBV6-5; D is uncertain. V was cut by 4 bases and J by 0 bases, with 10 bases left in between. The CDR3 spans 14 residues. Germline V gene sequence: CDR1 MNHEY, CDR2 SVGAGI. As DNA, the CDR3 is TGTGCCAGCAGTTCATATGATTTCTCCTACGAGCAGTACTTC. Encoded protein: CASSSYDFSYEQYF.

This chain joins TRBV12-3 or TRBV12-4 and TRBJ2-3; 8 bases align to TRBD1. CDR3 length: 15 residues. Trimming took 4 bases from V and 0 from J; bases not matched to a gene: 3. The CDR3 is CASSWDRTSTDTQYF. CDR3 nucleotides: TGTGCCAGCAGTTGGGACAGGACCAGCACAGATACGCAGTATTTT.

Turning to this clonotype: It may be a read error: a sequence one base away is much more abundant. The chain links TRBV4-1 to TRBJ2-7, with TRBD1 matching 8 bases. From germline, CDR1 is MGHRA and CDR2 YSYEKL. V was clipped by 2 bases and J by 10 bases; unmatched bases: 16. The CDR3 extends over 16 amino acids. This CDR3 reads CASSQTGTGFQEAQYF. The CDR3 DNA follows: TGCGCCAGCAGCCAAACCGGGACAGGTTTTCAAGAGGCCCAGTACTTC.

The J gene is TRBJ2-4, the V gene TRBV28; no firm D call. Germline CDR1 and CDR2: MDHEN and SYDVKM. V was shortened by 2 bases and J by 1 base, with 18 bases between the two germline ends. The CDR3 spans 18 residues. In DNA form, the CDR3 reads TGTGCCAGCAGTTTAGGAGATTTAAGGACCCTGGCCAAAAACATTCAGTACTTC. Translation gives CASSLGDLRTLAKNIQYF. Looking up the rest from reference TRBV28 and TRBJ2-4 gives the full variable domain: DVKVTQSSRYLVKRTGEKVFLECVQDMDHENMFWYRQDPGLGLRLIYFSYDVKMKEKGDIPEGYSVSREKKERFSLILESASTNQTSMYLCASSLGDLRTLAKNIQYFGAGTRLSVL.

This clonotype was observed once. V is TRBV18 and J is TRBJ2-7; 11 positions agree with TRBD2. The CDR3 extends over 15 amino acids. After removal of 2 bases from V and 7 bases from J, the junction contained 7 bases not matched to a gene. Per germline, CDR1 KGHSH and CDR2 LQKENI. CDR3: CASSPTSGSVNEQYF. As DNA, the CDR3 is TGTGCCAGCTCACCAACTAGCGGGAGTGTTAATGAGCAGTACTTC.

This clonotype turned up a few times. The chain carries TRBV3-1 and TRBJ2-5; the match to TRBD1 covers 9 bases. V was clipped by 1 base and J by 4 bases; unmatched bases: 1. CDR3 length: 14 amino acids. The germline CDR1 and CDR2 sequences are LGHDT and YNNKEL (reference sequence). The CDR3: CASSQAGQGETQYF. The CDR3 nucleotides read TGTGCCAGCAGCCAAGCGGGACAGGGAGAGACCCAGTACTTC.

The rearrangement uses TRBV28 and TRBJ2-7, with 13 bases identical to TRBD2. Trimming removed 3 bases from V and 3 bases from J; junction bases left unmatched: 8. Germline-derived CDR1 and CDR2 are MDHEN and SYDVKM. The CDR3 covers 17 residues. The CDR3 loop is CASSFITRLAGGYEQYF. Here the CDR3 DNA reads TGTGCCAGCAGTTTCATCACCCGACTAGCGGGAGGCTACGAGCAGTACTTC.

In this sample, this clonotype turned up once. The rearrangement links TRBV6-1 to TRBJ2-5, with D maybe TRBD2 (5 bases). The J call is uncertain, as TRBJ2-7 better fits the DNA end. Germline-derived CDR1 and CDR2 are MNHNS and SASEGT. The CDR3 is 14 amino acids. In DNA, the CDR3 is TGTGCCAGCAGTGAAGGATGGGGAGCCTACGAGCAGTACTTC. Protein: CASSEGWGAYEQYF.

The chain carries TRBV28 and TRBJ2-1; 7 bases agree with TRBD1. V was clipped by 6 bases and J by 6 bases; unmatched bases: 8. The CDR3 has 14 residues. Germline V gives CDR1 MDHEN, CDR2 SYDVKM. CDR3 in amino acids: CASRVSGQTNEQFF. The CDR3 DNA reads as TGTGCCAGCAGGGTGTCGGGACAGACCAATGAGCAGTTCTTC. The full variable domain, in which reference TRBV28 and TRBJ2-1 provide the parts outside the CDR3, is DVKVTQSSRYLVKRTGEKVFLECVQDMDHENMFWYRQDPGLGLRLIYFSYDVKMKEKGDIPEGYSVSREKKERFSLILESASTNQTSMYLCASRVSGQTNEQFFGPGTRLTVL.